These 32 T cell receptor beta chains share one sample of origin, sequenced in a study of control samples from healthy donors and cancer patients. Assay used: immunoSEQ multiplex PCR; TCRdb lists only in-frame clones, some missing. Of approximately 49,000 clones in the sample, around 85% were seen once. The sequenced material came from PBMCs. These receptors came from a woman in her fifties or sixties with lung cancer.

The chain joins TRBV7-2 to TRBJ2-1, with TRBD2 matching over 10 bases. V shed 5 bases and J 2 bases; nucleotides not matched to a gene: 15. CDR1 and CDR2 (germline): SGHTA, FQGNSA. The CDR3 sequence is 19 residues long. CDR3 coding DNA: TGTGCCAGCAGCGCAGGCCTAGCGGGGGCCAAGGGTACCTACAATGAGCAGTTCTTC. Translating it yields CASSAGLAGAKGTYNEQFF.

Here the CDR3 DNA reads TGTGCCAGCAGCTTAGGGCCTGGCTACACCTTC. This gives the protein CASSLGPGYTF. The J gene is TRBJ1-2, the V gene TRBV7-2, with D unresolved. Trimming stripped 1 base from V and 7 bases from J, with 4 bases between. The CDR3 is 11 amino acids. Germline V gene sequence: CDR1 SGHTA, CDR2 FQGNSA.

The chain recombines TRBV6-2 or TRBV6-3 with TRBJ2-7, with 11 bases identical to TRBD2. Germline CDR1 is MNHEY and CDR2 is SVGEGT. CDR3 size: 15 residues. V was clipped by 5 bases and J by 1 base; unmatched bases: 4. CDR3 nucleotide sequence: TGTGCCAGCAGTAGACTAGCGGGGCCTTCCTACGAGCAGTACTTC. Protein: CASSRLAGPSYEQYF.

This clone was found once. V and J are TRBV5-8 and TRBJ2-5; D unresolved. V was shortened by 2 bases and J by 4 bases, with 6 bases between the two germline ends. The CDR3 covers 12 residues. Germline V gene data show CDR1 as SGHTS and CDR2 as YDEGEE. CDR3 coding DNA: TGTGCCAGCAGCTTCTTGGGAGAGACCCAGTACTTC. It codes for CASSFLGETQYF.

This clone was seen a single time. The genes are TRBV2 and TRBJ1-4; 9 nucleotides match TRBD1. Trimming cost V 6 bases and J 7 bases; bases outside gene matches: 9. Germline assignment: CDR1 SNHLY and CDR2 FYNNEI. The CDR3 spans 15 residues. CDR3 sequence (DNA): TGTGCCAGCAGCCTCGGGACAGGGAGAGGTGAAAAACTGTTTTTT. Protein product: CASSLGTGRGEKLFF.

This sequence joins TRBV3-1 (or the pseudogene TRBV3-2) and TRBJ1-2, with D maybe TRBD1 (5 bases). CDR1 and CDR2 from the germline V gene are LGHDT and YNNKEL (reference sequence). The CDR3 spans 15 residues. Trimming stripped 3 bases from V and 2 bases from J, with 13 bases between. The CDR3 DNA is TGTGCCAGCAGCCATTCGACCGCAGGGAACTATGGCTACACCTTC. It codes for CASSHSTAGNYGYTF.

This clone was counted once. The genes are TRBV5-1 and TRBJ1-1; D call uncertain. V lost 0 bases and J lost 0, with 3 bases in between. Germline V lookup: CDR1 SGHRS, CDR2 YFSETQ. This CDR3 contains 13 residues. CDR3 DNA: TGCGCCAGCAGCTTGGAGGTGAACACTGAAGCTTTCTTT. Amino acids: CASSLEVNTEAFF.

The V call is TRBV12-3 or TRBV12-4, the J call TRBJ2-1; a weak D match, TRBD2 (5 bases). Trimming shortened V by 7 bases and J by 2 bases, and 6 bases separated the two germline ends. There are 12 residues in the CDR3. CDR3 residues: CASTGTYNEQFF. The CDR3 nucleotides read TGTGCCAGCACCGGGACCTACAATGAGCAGTTCTTC.

Note on this clone: An end of the junction differs from the germline gene, which may be a read error. V is TRBV6-8 and J is TRBJ2-7, with a possible D match to TRBD2 (5 bases). Germline CDR1 MNHGY, CDR2 SAAAGT. CDR3 length: 11 residues. The CDR3 loop reads CASSSRNLRTF. The CDR3 region has the DNA TGTGCCAGCAGTTCCCGAAACCTCAGGACTTTC.

This clone appeared a single time. CDR3 protein: CASRTDRNYGYTF. The DNA of the CDR3 is TGTGCCAGCAGAACTGACAGAAACTATGGCTACACCTTC. The rearrangement links TRBV6-5 to TRBJ1-2; tentative D call: TRBD1 (5 bases). The V end lost 6 bases, the J end lost 2 bases, and 10 bases lay between the germline ends. Germline CDR1 is MNHEY and CDR2 is SVGAGI. This CDR3 comprises 13 residues.

The chain has TRBV6-2 or TRBV6-3 and TRBJ1-3; TRBD1 might be the D (5 bases). Germline V gene sequence: CDR1 MNHEY, CDR2 SVGEGT. The length of the CDR3 is 16 residues. V shed 0 bases and J shed 0 bases, with 9 bases lying between them. The CDR3 loop reads CASSYSRGLSGNTIYF. DNA for the CDR3: TGTGCCAGCAGTTACTCGAGGGGCCTCTCTGGAAACACCATATATTTT.

The chain employs TRBV10-1 and TRBJ2-7; D remains unclear. The CDR3 runs to 11 residues. V was cut by 6 bases and J by 2 bases, with 5 bases left in between. Germline loops: CDR1 WNHNN, CDR2 SYGVQD (reference sequence). The CDR3 is CASRFTYEQYF. As DNA, the CDR3 is TGCGCCAGCAGGTTTACCTACGAGCAGTACTTC.

The gene calls are TRBV15 and TRBJ2-7; 9 bases line up with TRBD1. CDR1 is LNHNV and CDR2 is YYDKDF in the germline V gene (reference sequence). The CDR3 covers 15 residues. V trimming: 2 bases; J trimming: 5 bases; junction bases outside the gene matches: 7. The DNA of the CDR3 is TGTGCCACCAGCAGAACGGGACAGGGAGTTAACGAGCAGTACTTC. Its protein is CATSRTGQGVNEQYF.

This clone has more than one count but fewer than ten. The chain has TRBV7-9 and TRBJ1-1; no clear D gene. Trimming removed 5 bases from V and 0 bases from J, with 7 bases in between. CDR1 is SEHNR and CDR2 is FQNEAQ in the germline V gene (reference sequence). This CDR3 is built from 13 residues. CDR3: CASSRDMNTEAFF. For the CDR3, the DNA is TGTGCCAGCAGCAGAGACATGAACACTGAAGCTTTCTTT.

The genes are TRBV5-6 and TRBJ1-1; D is undetermined. V was pared by 2 bases and J by 2 bases, with 13 bases between. This CDR3 has 15 residues. From germline, CDR1 is SGHDT and CDR2 YYEEEE. Written as DNA, the CDR3 is TGTGCCAGCAGCTTCCGAGGAGTAGCCAACACTGAAGCTTTCTTT. As protein: CASSFRGVANTEAFF.

V gene TRBV11-1 combines with J gene TRBJ2-2; the match to TRBD1 covers 9 bases. CDR3 size: 15 residues. Trimming removed 2 bases from V and 3 bases from J; junction bases left unmatched: 1. Germline V gene sequence: CDR1 SGHAT, CDR2 FQDESV (reference sequence). The CDR3 region has the DNA TGTGCCAGCAGCTTACGGGACAGGGACACCGGGGAGCTGTTTTTT. Translating it yields CASSLRDRDTGELFF.

The chain has TRBV10-1 and TRBJ2-3; 8 nucleotides align to TRBD1. The CDR3 has 13 residues. Germline assignment: CDR1 WNHNN and CDR2 SYGVQD (reference sequence). V shed 5 bases and J 6 bases; nucleotides not matched to a gene: 4. CDR3 bases: TGCGCCAGCAGTCCAGGGGGCAGTGATACGCAGTATTTT. It translates to CASSPGGSDTQYF.

V gene TRBV29-1 combines with J gene TRBJ1-1, with D maybe TRBD1 (6 bases). Trimming took off 1 base at V and 6 bases at J, with 15 bases between the two ends. CDR3 size: 14 residues. Germline CDR1 is SQVTM and CDR2 is ANQGSEA. The CDR3 nucleotides read TGCAGCGTTGAAGTATCGCCAGGGGACCCTGAAGCTTTCTTT. This encodes CSVEVSPGDPEAFF.

The V gene is TRBV2, the J gene TRBJ1-3; perhaps TRBD1 as D (5 bases). Looked up from germline, CDR1 is SNHLY and CDR2 is FYNNEI. The CDR3 spans 13 residues. Trimming cost V 7 bases and J 0 bases, with 7 bases left between them. The CDR3 DNA reads TGTGCCAGCACTCAGGGCTCTGGAAACACCATATATTTT. This sequence encodes CASTQGSGNTIYF. Together with reference TRBV2 and TRBJ1-3, the CDR3 gives the full variable domain: EPEVTQTPSHQVTQMGQEVILRCVPISNHLYFYWYRQILGQKVEFLVSFYNNEISEKSEIFDDQFSVERPDGSNFTLKIRSTKLEDSAMYFCASTQGSGNTIYFGEGSWLTVV.

The chain employs TRBV7-9 and TRBJ2-7, with 10 nucleotides matching TRBD1. Germline CDR1 reads SEHNR; CDR2 reads FQNEAQ (reference sequence). CDR3 size: 15 residues. The junction had 9 bases not matched to a gene; V was cut back by 5 bases and J by 5 bases. CDR3 in amino acids: CASSPLDRGVNEQYF. The CDR3 DNA reads TGTGCCAGCAGCCCCTTGGACAGGGGGGTCAACGAGCAGTACTTC.

The V gene is TRBV28, the J gene TRBJ2-1; 7 bases map to TRBD2. Germline-derived CDR1 and CDR2 are MDHEN and SYDVKM. The length of the CDR3 is 15 residues. V lost 6 bases, J lost 7 bases, and 12 bases stayed unmatched. The CDR3 loop reads CASSSGGSPWNEQFF. DNA for the CDR3: TGTGCCAGCAGCTCCGGGGGGTCTCCTTGGAATGAGCAGTTCTTC.

The CDR3 here is CASSPTGGGEQFF. Written as DNA, the CDR3 is TGCGCCAGCAGCCCTACAGGGGGGGGTGAGCAGTTCTTC. The chain links TRBV5-1 to TRBJ2-1; a possible D gene is TRBD1 (8 bases). The CDR3 covers 13 residues. Germline lookup yields CDR1 SGHRS and CDR2 YFSETQ. Trimming took 4 bases from V and 9 from J, leaving 14 bases between them.

The chain carries TRBV2 and TRBJ1-4, with a weak D call TRBD1 (5 bases). Deletions cut 7 bases from V and 8 bases from J, with 17 bases between. This CDR3 is built from 14 residues. Looked up from germline, CDR1 is SNHLY and CDR2 is FYNNEI. The CDR3 loop reads CASTLKGKTEKLFF. The CDR3 DNA reads as TGTGCCAGCACCCTCAAGGGGAAGACGGAAAAACTGTTTTTT. Together with reference TRBV2 and TRBJ1-4, the CDR3 gives the full variable domain: EPEVTQTPSHQVTQMGQEVILRCVPISNHLYFYWYRQILGQKVEFLVSFYNNEISEKSEIFDDQFSVERPDGSNFTLKIRSTKLEDSAMYFCASTLKGKTEKLFFGSGTQLSVL.

The table lists this clone with a few counts. The V and J genes are TRBV2 and TRBJ1-1; D perhaps matches TRBD1 (5 bases). Per the germline V gene, CDR1 is SNHLY and CDR2 is FYNNEI. The CDR3 covers 13 residues. V lost 4 bases and J lost 5, with 11 bases in between. CDR3 in DNA: TGTGCCAGCAGTGGTGCAGGGAGGACTGAAGCTTTCTTT. Its protein is CASSGAGRTEAFF.

J is TRBJ2-3 and V is TRBV7-2; maybe TRBD2 (6 bases). Trimming took 5 bases from V and 5 from J, leaving 8 bases between them. The CDR3 runs to 12 residues. Germline V gene sequence: CDR1 SGHTA, CDR2 FQGNSA. The CDR3 DNA is TGTGCCAGCAGCATCGGGAGAGATACGCAGTATTTT. Its protein is CASSIGRDTQYF.

V usage is TRBV28 and J usage is TRBJ2-7; D ambiguous. In germline, CDR1 is MDHEN, CDR2 SYDVKM. The CDR3 extends over 19 amino acids. Trimming stripped 5 bases from V and 4 bases from J, with 30 bases between. The CDR3 DNA reads TGTGCCAGCAGTCCCAGGTACGGCGAGGATCTATCATCCATATACGAGCAGTACTTC. It codes for CASSPRYGEDLSSIYEQYF.

The chain employs TRBV5-1 and TRBJ2-7; 8 bases are a match to TRBD1. Germline V gene lookup returns CDR1 SGHRS and CDR2 YFSETQ. V was pared by 4 bases and J by 0 bases, with 9 bases of the junction left unmatched. The CDR3 contains 16 residues. The CDR3 DNA sequence: TGCGCCAGCAGCCCCTGGACAGGGAGGAGCTCCTACGAGCAGTACTTC. Residues: CASSPWTGRSSYEQYF.

The chain joins TRBV28 to TRBJ2-2, with no clear D. Germline V gene data show CDR1 as MDHEN and CDR2 as SYDVKM. Trimming left V 5 bases short and J 6 bases short, with 7 bases between. CDR3 length equals 12 residues. The CDR3, as DNA: TGTGCCAGCAGTCCACCGGCCGGGGAGCTGTTTTTT. As protein: CASSPPAGELFF.

The gene calls are TRBV18 and TRBJ1-1; D call uncertain. CDR1 KGHSH and CDR2 LQKENI come from the germline V gene. V gave up 4 bases and J gave up 0 bases, with 6 bases separating them. The CDR3 consists of 13 residues. The CDR3 protein is CASSLEVNTEAFF. CDR3 nucleotide sequence: TGTGCCAGCTCACTAGAGGTGAACACTGAAGCTTTCTTT.

CDR3 nucleotide sequence: TGTGCCAGCAGGTCGACAGGGGCTGAAGCTTTCTTT. This gives the protein CASRSTGAEAFF. J is TRBJ1-1 and V is TRBV2; the match to TRBD1 covers 8 bases. Germline lookup yields CDR1 SNHLY and CDR2 FYNNEI. J was trimmed by 6 bases and V by 6 bases; bases with no gene match: 3. The CDR3 contains 12 residues.

This clone was detected a few times. This sequence joins TRBV5-1 and TRBJ1-4; D is perhaps TRBD1 (5 bases). The V end was cut by 6 bases, the J end by 8 bases, with 17 bases between. Germline lookup yields CDR1 SGHRS and CDR2 YFSETQ. This CDR3 has 14 residues. CDR3 DNA: TGCGCCAGCAAGGATAATCTGGGGCAAGAAAAACTGTTTTTT. Translation gives CASKDNLGQEKLFF.

The chain combines TRBV6-2 or TRBV6-3 with TRBJ2-7; TRBD2 might be the D (5 bases). V gave up 0 bases and J gave up 2 bases, with 8 bases separating them. Germline lookup yields CDR1 MNHEY and CDR2 SVGEGT. CDR3 length: 14 amino acids. CDR3 nucleotides: TGTGCCAGCAGTTACTCACCCGGGACCTACGAGCAGTACTTC. Protein sequence: CASSYSPGTYEQYF.